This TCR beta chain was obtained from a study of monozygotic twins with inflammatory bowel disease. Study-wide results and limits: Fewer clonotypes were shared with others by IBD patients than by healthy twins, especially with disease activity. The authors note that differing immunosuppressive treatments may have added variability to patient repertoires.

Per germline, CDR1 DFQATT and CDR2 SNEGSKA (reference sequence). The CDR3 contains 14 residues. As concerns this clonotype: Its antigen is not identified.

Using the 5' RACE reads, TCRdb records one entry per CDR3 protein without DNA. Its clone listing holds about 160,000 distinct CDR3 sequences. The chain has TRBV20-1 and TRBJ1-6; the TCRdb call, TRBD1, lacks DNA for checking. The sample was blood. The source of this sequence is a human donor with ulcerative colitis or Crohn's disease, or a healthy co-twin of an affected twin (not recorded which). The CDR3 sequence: CSASDRDGDSPLHF.